The 11 T cell receptor beta chains below all came from one sample that was sequenced in a study of shared clonotypes between healthy human individuals. Generated by immunoSEQ multiplex PCR, the TCRdb table keeps only in-frame clones and is missing some. The table includes about 230,000 clones, just over 65% detected once. The sample was memory CD4+ T cells sorted from blood. As to subset: CD45RA-negative fraction. The receptors shown here come from a man aged 30 to 45 in good health.

The J gene is TRBJ2-1, the V gene TRBV7-2; D might be TRBD1 (6 bases). This CDR3 region has 14 residues. Trimming removed 7 bases from V and 0 bases from J, with 10 bases in between. Germline V gene sequence: CDR1 SGHTA, CDR2 FQGNSA. This CDR3 reads CASNTGYSYNEQFF. The CDR3 region has the DNA TGTGCCAGCAACACAGGGTACTCCTACAATGAGCAGTTCTTC.

The rearrangement joins TRBV27 to TRBJ2-7; D may be TRBD1 (6 bases). The germline V and J ends were trimmed by 3 bases and 3 bases, with 12 bases remaining between them. The CDR3 covers 14 residues. Germline V gene data show CDR1 as MNHEY and CDR2 as SMNVEV (reference sequence). The chain's CDR3 is CASSFSRGYYEQYF. The CDR3 DNA is TGTGCCAGCAGTTTCTCCAGGGGCTACTACGAGCAGTACTTC.

This clone has a count of ten or more. This rearrangement joins TRBV19 to TRBJ1-5, with D tentatively TRBD1 (6 bases). V dropped 11 bases and J dropped 3 bases, with 17 bases sitting between them. CDR1 is LNHDA and CDR2 is SQIVND in the germline V gene (reference sequence). This CDR3 has 14 amino acids. The CDR3 DNA sequence: TGTGCCGCCGGGACATCAGGAGCCAATCAGCCCCAGCATTTT. It specifies CAAGTSGANQPQHF.

This clone is a singleton in its sample. CDR3 amino acids: CASSLRSNPGTSMADTQYF. The CDR3 DNA follows: TGTGCCAGCAGTTTACGAAGCAACCCCGGGACTAGTATGGCAGATACGCAGTATTTT. The chain couples TRBV27 to TRBJ2-3, with TRBD2 matching 8 bases. Germline V CDR1 and CDR2: MNHEY, SMNVEV (reference sequence). The CDR3 sequence is 19 residues long. Trimming took 2 bases from V and 4 from J; bases not matched to a gene: 17.

In this sample, this clone turned up once. The V and J genes are TRBV5-1 and TRBJ1-5; 8 nucleotides match TRBD1. The CDR3 totals 14 residues. J was trimmed by 2 bases and V by 4 bases; bases with no gene match: 2. The germline CDR1 and CDR2 sequences are SGHRS and YFSETQ. CDR3 sequence reads: CASSVGQGNQPQHF. DNA for the CDR3: TGCGCCAGCAGCGTGGGACAGGGCAATCAGCCCCAGCATTTT.

In its sample, this clone was seen a few times. The chain links TRBV27 to TRBJ1-2, with D tentatively TRBD1 (6 bases). V lost 1 base and J 7 bases, leaving 10 bases between the germline ends. The CDR3 consists of 13 residues. Germline CDR1 reads MNHEY; CDR2 reads SMNVEV (reference sequence). CDR3 residues: CASSLFGGGGYTF. The CDR3 DNA reads TGTGCCAGCAGTTTATTTGGGGGCGGTGGCTACACCTTC.

The chain links TRBV7-2 to TRBJ2-1; 7 bases line up with TRBD2. Germline V gives CDR1 SGHTA, CDR2 FQGNSA. The V segment lost 1 base and the J segment 6 bases; nucleotides outside the gene matches: 6. The CDR3 is 15 residues long. Here the CDR3 reads CASSLGAGEGNEQFF. The CDR3 nucleotides read TGTGCCAGCAGCTTAGGGGCGGGAGAGGGCAATGAGCAGTTCTTC.

The gene calls are TRBV5-4 and TRBJ2-1; D is undetermined. Germline CDR1 and CDR2: SGHNT and YYREEE (reference sequence). V was pared by 3 bases and J by 9 bases, with 16 bases between. This CDR3 region has 14 residues. CDR3 loop: CASSSPDQNGEQFF. In DNA form, the CDR3 reads TGTGCCAGCAGCTCCCCGGACCAAAATGGTGAGCAGTTCTTC.

This sequence joins TRBV14 and TRBJ1-1; perhaps TRBD1 as D (6 bases). The CDR3 runs to 13 residues. V shed 1 base and J shed 11 bases, with 14 bases lying between them. Germline V CDR1 and CDR2: SGHDN, FVKESK. This CDR3 is CASSQAGTRVAFF. The CDR3 DNA sequence: TGTGCCAGCAGCCAAGCCGGGACAAGGGTGGCTTTCTTT.

CDR3 DNA: TGCAGCGTTGAAGACGTGGGCGGCCTCAACTCCTACGAGCAGTACTTC. This gives the protein CSVEDVGGLNSYEQYF. The chain has TRBV29-1 and TRBJ2-7, with D uncertain. CDR1 and CDR2 from the germline V gene are SQVTM and ANQGSEA. The CDR3 consists of 16 residues. V lost 0 bases and J lost 0, with 15 bases in between.

V gene TRBV5-1 combines with J gene TRBJ2-1; 9 nucleotides line up with TRBD2. The germline V gene has CDR1 SGHRS and CDR2 YFSETQ. J lost 7 bases, V lost 2 bases, and 10 bases had no gene match. This CDR3 region has 16 residues. The chain's CDR3 is CASSFLSGSSGNEQFF. In nucleotides, the CDR3 is TGCGCCAGCAGCTTCCTTAGCGGGAGTTCCGGGAATGAGCAGTTCTTC.